This T cell receptor (beta chain) was retrieved from a study of cytomegalovirus exposure and HLA in healthy donors. Looking at the study overall: An earlier analysis identified 110 million or so unique TCR beta sequences in about 179 million T cells. General study results and limits: An apparent linkage of common viral pathogens to several of the most significant clusters emerged in a later analysis.

With respect to this clone: Its antigen is undetermined.

PCR used 60 Vbeta primers and 13 Jbeta primers. Profiling relied on immunoSEQ multiplex PCR, and the TCRdb table lists in-frame clones only, not all of them. The listing contains 130,000 or so clones. The V gene end was trimmed by 3 bases and the J gene end by 5 bases; junction bases not matched to a gene: 4. The CDR3 is 14 residues long. The germline V gene encodes CDR1 GTSNPN and CDR2 SVGIG (reference sequence). The V gene is TRBV30, the J gene TRBJ2-3, with 11 bases that match TRBD2. Sequencing input: PBMCs. This sequence was found in a woman in her thirties or forties in good health and CMV-seropositive. The CDR3 DNA sequence: TGTGCCTGGAGCACTAGCGGGAGACTAGATACGCAGTATTTT. Its translation is CAWSTSGRLDTQYF. Drawing the rest from reference TRBV30 and TRBJ2-3, the complete variable domain is SQTIHQWPATLVQPVGSPLSLECTVEGTSNPNLYWYRQAAGRGLQLLFYSVGIGQISSEVPQNLSASRPQDRQFILSSKKLLLSDSGFYLCAWSTSGRLDTQYFGPGTRLTVL.